This TCR beta chain was obtained from a study of CXCR3-negative and CXCR3-positive naive CD8 T cells. Overall study results and limits: Memory CD8+ T cell repertoires were far less diverse than both naive subsets.

The TRB cDNA libraries were prepared by 5' RACE with UMI labels. TCRdb reprocessed the 5' RACE reads, keeping one entry per CDR3 protein, no DNA. The sample holds around 40,000 distinct CDR3 sequences. About this clonotype: The antigen is unknown.

There are 14 residues in the CDR3. Per germline, CDR1 MNHNY and CDR2 SVGAGI (reference sequence). The receptor was derived from a human donor in good health. Some clones in this sample may be carry-over from other donors' samples. Sequenced: memory CD8+ T cells from blood. The V and J genes are TRBV6-6 and TRBJ2-6. Here the CDR3 reads CASSWVSGANVLTF.